This T cell receptor beta chain was documented in a study of siplizumab effects on memory and regulatory T cells. Findings and caveats of the study: Tracing alloreactive clones into unstimulated subsets worked for only a minor fraction of them. For mappable alloreactive CD4+ clones, the mean Treg-derived fraction was less than 70% with siplizumab and about 26% in controls. The naive T cell population seemed more diverse than memory cells and seemed a major contributor to the alloresponse.

TCRdb keeps only in-frame clones here, not all; method: immunoSEQ multiplex PCR. The table has 95,000 to 130,000 clones, approximately 94% seen once. Details on this clone: No antigen is known for it.

Trimming stripped 8 bases from V and 3 bases from J, with 13 bases between. The CDR3 is made up of 13 amino acids. Looked up from germline, CDR1 is MNHEY and CDR2 is SVGAGI. The V call is TRBV6-5, the J call TRBJ1-1, with D uncertain. This TCR was sampled from a human donor in good health. The sample comprised non-Treg CD4+ T cells sorted from blood. In DNA, the CDR3 is TGTGCCAGCGCCGGGCGTGTCTACACTGAAGCTTTCTTT. Translating it yields CASAGRVYTEAFF.